Shown below are 18 T cell receptor beta chains from a single sample sequenced in a study of patients and donors after allogeneic stem cell transplantation. Each CDR3 protein gets one entry after TCRdb re-called the RT-PCR reads with MiXCR. The sample consists of approximately 220,000 distinct CDR3 sequences, around 41% of them appearing once. Material: blood, either unsorted or a sorted T cell fraction (not recorded which). Source of these receptors: a human donor who was either an allogeneic HSCT recipient or a stem cell or donor lymphocyte infusion donor (not recorded which). It is not recorded whose cells these are; they may come from a transplant donor.

This clonotype was recorded a few times. Here the CDR3 DNA reads TGTGCCAGCAGCGTCGGACAGGGATTCACTGAAGCTTTCTTT. Its protein product is CASSVGQGFTEAFF. The V and J genes are TRBV9 and TRBJ1-1, with TRBD1 identical over 8 bases. The germline V gene has CDR1 SGDLS and CDR2 YYNGEE. The CDR3 runs to 14 residues. V lost 2 bases and J lost 4; bases outside the gene matches: 4.

The J gene is TRBJ2-7, the V gene TRBV29-1; possibly TRBD2 for D (6 bases). Trimming removed 2 bases at V and 0 bases at J, with 11 bases between. Germline-derived CDR1 and CDR2 are SQVTM and ANQGSEA. The CDR3 length is 14 residues. CDR3: CSVERRESSYEQYF. The CDR3 DNA reads as TGCAGCGTTGAACGGAGGGAAAGCTCCTACGAGCAGTACTTC.

The chain couples TRBV4-3 to TRBJ1-1; D might be TRBD1 (6 bases). This CDR3 comprises 14 residues. V lost 1 base to trimming and J lost 5 bases, with 11 bases between them. Looked up from germline, CDR1 is LGHNA and CDR2 is YSLEER. CDR3 nucleotide sequence: TGCGCCAGCAGCCAAGTGGACAGAAGGACTGAAGCTTTCTTT. It codes for CASSQVDRRTEAFF.

V usage is TRBV7-6 and J usage is TRBJ1-4, with 11 bases lining up with TRBD1. V lost 0 bases, J lost 7 bases, and 4 bases stayed unmatched. The CDR3 covers 16 residues. CDR1 is SGHVS, CDR2 FNYEAQ, per germline. The CDR3 loop is CASSLARGQGVEKLFF. CDR3 bases: TGTGCCAGCAGCTTAGCGCGGGGACAGGGGGTTGAAAAACTGTTTTTT.

The J gene is TRBJ2-6, the V gene TRBV7-6; D is perhaps TRBD1 (6 bases). Germline CDR1 is SGHVS and CDR2 is FNYEAQ. This CDR3 has 17 residues. V lost 4 bases and J lost 2, with 15 bases in between. The CDR3 region is CASSSRYNRAGANVLTF. The DNA of the CDR3 is TGTGCCAGCAGCTCCAGATATAACAGGGCTGGGGCCAACGTCCTGACTTTC.

This clonotype was seen a few times. CDR3 sequence (DNA): TGTGCCAGTAGTAGGGGGACAGTCGGCACCGGGGAGCTGTTTTTT. Its protein is CASSRGTVGTGELFF. The chain employs TRBV19 and TRBJ2-2; 7 bases line up with TRBD1. This CDR3 contains 15 residues. With 4 bases clipped from V and 4 bases from J, the junction kept 6 bases outside the gene matches. Germline V gives CDR1 LNHDA, CDR2 SQIVND (reference sequence).

V usage is TRBV7-2 and J usage is TRBJ1-6; 10 bases agree with TRBD1. The germline V gene has CDR1 SGHTA and CDR2 FQGNSA. Trimming removed 1 base from V and 9 bases from J; junction bases left unmatched: 12. CDR3 length equals 18 residues. In nucleotides, the CDR3 is TGTGCCAGCAGCTTAGGTGGGACAGGGGATTTGAGGTTTTCACCCCTCCACTTT. It specifies CASSLGGTGDLRFSPLHF.

The V call is TRBV2, the J call TRBJ2-1; 9 bases are shared with TRBD1. CDR1 is SNHLY, CDR2 FYNNEI, per germline. V trimming: 10 bases; J trimming: 4 bases; junction bases outside the gene matches: 8. The CDR3 runs to 14 residues. The CDR3 reads CATTSGQGYNEQFF. The CDR3 DNA reads TGTGCCACCACGTCAGGACAGGGGTACAATGAGCAGTTCTTC.

V gene TRBV6-5 combines with J gene TRBJ1-2; 8 bases are a match to TRBD1. After removal of 6 bases from V and 1 base from J, the junction contained 4 bases not matched to a gene. CDR3 length: 14 residues. Germline loops: CDR1 MNHEY, CDR2 SVGAGI. CDR3 sequence: CASRPGGDNYGYTF. Here the CDR3 DNA reads TGTGCCAGCAGGCCAGGGGGCGATAACTATGGCTACACCTTC.

The J gene is TRBJ2-3, the V gene TRBV20-1; D gene unclear. V was cut by 7 bases and J by 2 bases, with 7 bases left in between. In germline, CDR1 is DFQATT, CDR2 SNEGSKA (reference sequence). The CDR3 has 11 amino acids. CDR3 loop: CSVGPTDTQYF. Here the CDR3 DNA reads TGCAGTGTAGGTCCCACAGATACGCAGTATTTT.

This clonotype was counted between two and nine times. CDR3 in amino acids: CASSHRESGGYTF. CDR3 bases: TGTGCCAGCAGCCACAGGGAGAGTGGTGGCTACACCTTC. The chain combines TRBV27 with TRBJ1-2; D may be TRBD1 (6 bases). The V gene's germline CDR1 is MNHEY and CDR2 SMNVEV (reference sequence). This CDR3 contains 13 residues. Trimming stripped 6 bases from V and 7 bases from J, with 15 bases between.

The V gene is TRBV12-3 or TRBV12-4, the J gene TRBJ2-3, with D possibly called TRBD1 or TRBD2 (5 bases each). Trimming removed 6 bases at V and 3 bases at J, with 13 bases between. There are 14 residues in the CDR3. The CDR3 region is CASRPPGPTDTQYF. The CDR3 nucleotides read TGTGCCAGCAGACCCCCGGGACCGACAGATACGCAGTATTTT.

Judged by abundance, this clonotype is medium-sized. This chain joins TRBV10-3 and TRBJ2-5; 10 nucleotides align to TRBD1. After removal of 3 bases from V and 5 bases from J, the junction contained 6 bases not matched to a gene. The CDR3 runs to 15 residues. The V gene's germline CDR1 is ENHRY and CDR2 SYGVKD. The DNA of the CDR3 is TGTGCCATCAGTGACAGACAGGGGGCGATGGAGACCCAGTACTTC. This codes for CAISDRQGAMETQYF.

This clonotype was observed a handful of times. V usage is TRBV6-5 and J usage is TRBJ1-1, with D possibly matching TRBD1 (5 bases). The CDR3 spans 15 residues. V shed 4 bases and J shed 4 bases, with 16 bases lying between them. From germline, CDR1 is MNHEY and CDR2 SVGAGI. CDR3 coding DNA: TGTGCCAGCAGTTGGCAGGACATTTTTGGCACTGAAGCTTTCTTT. Translation gives CASSWQDIFGTEAFF.

This clonotype has a count of ten or more. The V call is TRBV5-6, the J call TRBJ2-1; 7 bases line up with TRBD2. In germline, CDR1 is SGHDT, CDR2 YYEEEE. CDR3 length: 13 residues. The V and J ends lost 4 bases and 7 bases, in that order; junction bases with no gene match: 5. This CDR3 is CASSLPSGNEQFF. CDR3 nucleotide sequence: TGTGCCAGCAGCCTACCTAGCGGTAATGAGCAGTTCTTC. Variable domain in full (rest from reference TRBV5-6 and TRBJ2-1): DAGVTQSPTHLIKTRGQQVTLRCSPKSGHDTVSWYQQALGQGPQFIFQYYEEEERQRGNFPDRFSGHQFPNYSSELNVNALLLGDSALYLCASSLPSGNEQFFGPGTRLTVL.

The V call is TRBV5-6, the J call TRBJ1-3; 9 bases agree with TRBD1. Germline CDR1 reads SGHDT; CDR2 reads YYEEEE. The CDR3 consists of 15 residues. J lost 2 bases, V lost 4 bases, and 4 bases had no gene match. CDR3 in DNA: TGTGCCAGCAGCACGGGACAGGGAACTGGAAACACCATATATTTT. Translation gives CASSTGQGTGNTIYF.

The chain has TRBV5-1 and TRBJ2-3, with D perhaps given as TRBD1 or TRBD2 (6 bases each). The V end lost 2 bases, the J end lost 0 bases, and 10 bases lay between the germline ends. Looked up from germline, CDR1 is SGHRS and CDR2 is YFSETQ. This CDR3 comprises 15 residues. CDR3 amino acids: CASSFSGASTDTQYF. CDR3 sequence (DNA): TGCGCCAGCAGCTTCTCGGGGGCTAGCACAGATACGCAGTATTTT.

The rearrangement links TRBV6-5 to TRBJ2-3, with a weak D call TRBD2 (5 bases). The CDR3 sequence is 16 residues long. With 0 bases removed from V and 5 bases from J, the gap between germline ends came to 15 bases. The germline CDR1 and CDR2 sequences are MNHEY and SVGAGI. CDR3 loop: CASSYSESSRVDTQYF. The CDR3 nucleotides read TGTGCCAGCAGTTACTCGGAATCTAGCCGGGTAGATACGCAGTATTTT.